This T cell receptor (beta chain) was sequenced for a study of T cells after yellow fever vaccination. V lost 1 base to trimming and J lost 6 bases, with 5 bases between them. In germline, CDR1 is SEHNR, CDR2 FQNEAQ (reference sequence). The CDR3 extends over 12 amino acids. This clonotype was seen only a few times. MiXCR was run by TCRdb on the 5' RACE reads, yielding one entry per CDR3 protein. The sample lists 65,000 to 90,000 distinct CDR3 sequences; more than 10% were seen once. The source was CD8+ T cells not binding an NS4B(214-222) dextramer, sorted from PBMCs, collected roughly 20 days after the first yellow fever vaccination. The sequence was collected from a man between 18 and 35 years old who received the YFV17D yellow fever vaccine. V usage is TRBV7-9 and J usage is TRBJ2-3; D is uncertain. For the CDR3, the DNA is TGTGCCAGCAGCTTAGACCAGGATACGCAGTATTTT. Encoded protein: CASSLDQDTQYF. Looking up the rest from reference TRBV7-9 and TRBJ2-3 gives the full variable domain: DTGVSQNPRHKITKRGQNVTFRCDPISEHNRLYWYRQTLGQGPEFLTYFQNEAQLEKSRLLSDRFSAERPKGSFSTLEIQRTEQGDSAMYLCASSLDQDTQYFGPGTRLTVL.